These T cell receptor beta chains were read from a single sample in a study of shared clonotypes between healthy human individuals. Data came from immunoSEQ multiplex PCR; TCRdb stores just in-frame clones and leaves some out. The table includes about 2,200,000 clones, 93% detected once. Input material: naive CD8+ T cells from PBMCs. Every receptor here comes from a young man in good health. Some clones in this sample may be carry-over from other donors' samples. Both conserved end residues are part of each CDR3. The D gene is left open where the match is weak. Clone size is shown for a subset of rows, as once, few, many or a class of expanded clone.

cdr3_nt cdr3_aa clone_size v_call d_call j_call
TGTGCCAGCAGCCAAAGGACAGGGTCCTACAATGAGCAGTTCTTC CASSQRTGSYNEQFF . TRBV11-3 TRBD1 TRBJ2-1
TGTGCCAGCAGCCCACGATCGAGCACTGAAGCTTTCTTT CASSPRSSTEAFF . TRBV9 . TRBJ1-1
TGTGCCAGCAGTTACCTAGCGAATACCTACGAGCAGTACTTC CASSYLANTYEQYF few TRBV6-5 . TRBJ2-7
TGTGCCAGCAGCCCCCTGGAGGACCGAATGAACACTGAAGCTTTCTTT CASSPLEDRMNTEAFF . TRBV27 . TRBJ1-1
TGCGCCAGCAGCCAAGATATGGGTAGCGGCGAATCCTACGAGCAGTACTTC CASSQDMGSGESYEQYF . TRBV4-1 . TRBJ2-7
TGTGCCAGCAGTGGTGGTGGGAACACTGAAGCTTTCTTT CASSGGGNTEAFF few TRBV6-6 . TRBJ1-1
TGTGCCAGCAGCCCGGACAGCCGCCCCTCAGATACGCAGTATTTT CASSPDSRPSDTQYF . TRBV5-6 . TRBJ2-3
TGTGCCAGCAGCTCCCGTTTGGGTAGCGGGAACACCGGGGAGCTGTTTTTT CASSSRLGSGNTGELFF . TRBV11-2 . TRBJ2-2
TGTGCCAGCAGCTCCGGGACTAGCGGATACAATGAGCAGTTCTTC CASSSGTSGYNEQFF . TRBV6-5 TRBD2 TRBJ2-1
TGTGCCAGCAGTGACCTCTCCTGGCGGGACAGGGGAGGGAATGAGCAGTTCTTC CASSDLSWRDRGGNEQFF . TRBV6-1 TRBD1 TRBJ2-1
TGTGCCAGCAGCGCGGACAGGACGAACTATGGCTACACCTTC CASSADRTNYGYTF . TRBV9 TRBD1 TRBJ1-2
TGTGCCAGCAGCTGGGGGGGCCTAGCGGAGACCCAGTACTTC CASSWGGLAETQYF . TRBV7-9 . TRBJ2-5
TGTGCCAGCAGCTTAGCCGGGTTTGGCACTGAAGCTTTCTTT CASSLAGFGTEAFF . TRBV7-9 . TRBJ1-1
TGCGCCAGCAGTCAAAATAGGGGGAGGGATTACAGCGGCTACACCTTC CASSQNRGRDYSGYTF . TRBV23-1 . TRBJ1-2
TGTGCCAGCAGCAGCCTAGGCCCAGATACGCAGTATTTT CASSSLGPDTQYF . TRBV27 . TRBJ2-3
TGTGCCAGCAGCGTATCGGGACAGTCACAAGAGACCCAGTACTTC CASSVSGQSQETQYF . TRBV9 TRBD1 TRBJ2-5
TGTGCCAGCTCGGAATCGGACAGGGACAGCAATCAGCCCCAGCATTTT CASSESDRDSNQPQHF once TRBV18 TRBD1 TRBJ1-5
TGTGCCAGCAGCTTAGATAGGTCAGCCGGAAACACCATATATTTT CASSLDRSAGNTIYF . TRBV11-2 . TRBJ1-3
TGTGCCAGCAGCTTAGGTTACGGCGGGCGCTACGAGCAGTACTTC CASSLGYGGRYEQYF . TRBV7-2 . TRBJ2-7
TGTGCCAGCACTCCGGTGAGGGACCCTTATAGCAATCAGCCCCAGCATTTT CASTPVRDPYSNQPQHF . TRBV14 . TRBJ1-5
TGTGCCAGCAGCAAGGAGCGGGGAACCTACGAGCAGTACTTC CASSKERGTYEQYF . TRBV7-9 TRBD2 TRBJ2-7
TGTGCCAGCAGCGTAGTTCGGCGGGTCGAGTCAGATACGCAGTATTTT CASSVVRRVESDTQYF . TRBV9 . TRBJ2-3
TGTGCCAGTAGTGCATCCAGGGGGAACACTGAAGCTTTCTTT CASSASRGNTEAFF . TRBV19 . TRBJ1-1
TGTGCCAGCTCACCGAGCGGGAGGACCGGGGAGCTGTTTTTT CASSPSGRTGELFF . TRBV18 TRBD2 TRBJ2-2
TGCGCCAGCAGCTTGGGTCGGGACGTGGTGGTCTTC CASSLGRDVVVF few TRBV5-1 . TRBJ2-1
TGTGCCAGCAGACCTTCCAGGGAGGGGAACACTGAAGCTTTCTTT CASRPSREGNTEAFF . TRBV28 . TRBJ1-1
TGTGCCAGTCGGGGACAGGCTCGGCAGCCCCAGCATTTT CASRGQARQPQHF . TRBV19 TRBD1 TRBJ1-5
TGCGCCAGCAGCTTGGGGATCGGGACCCCCGGGAGTCCCTACGAGCAGTACTTC CASSLGIGTPGSPYEQYF once TRBV5-1 . TRBJ2-7